This TCR beta chain was recorded in a study of blood T cell repertoires in COVID-19. V gave up 4 bases and J gave up 8 bases, with 12 bases separating them. CDR1 and CDR2 from the germline V gene are LGHDT and YNNKEL (reference sequence). The CDR3 has 13 residues. Only one count was recorded for this clone. Clones were sequenced by immunoSEQ multiplex PCR, and TCRdb holds only the in-frame ones, with some missing. The table shows roughly 180,000 clones, with approximately 84% occurring only once. Specimen: peripheral blood. The chain combines TRBV3-1 (or the pseudogene TRBV3-2) with TRBJ2-1; TRBD1 is a possible D gene (5 bases). This receptor was obtained from a human donor in a cohort sampled during active COVID-19. CDR3 loop: CASSPPGWYEQFF. Written as DNA, the CDR3 is TGTGCCAGCAGCCCCCCAGGGTGGTATGAGCAGTTCTTC.